This T cell receptor (beta chain) derives from a study of T-cell memory formation after mild COVID-19. Germline V gives CDR1 KGHSH, CDR2 LQKENI. Trimming took 1 base from V and 3 from J, leaving 6 bases between them. There are 13 residues in the CDR3. The study, taken as a whole, reports: Proof of SARS-CoV-2 specificity was absent for the second-wave clones that crested on day 37. Clones that contracted clustered mainly in CM and EM if CD4+ and in EMRA if CD8+. Contracting clones from day 15 to 85 showed balanced CD4/CD8; later expanders favored CD4+.

This clonotype came up once. Its antigen is not identified. TCRdb re-called the 5' RACE reads with MiXCR, one entry per CDR3 protein. The sample shows approximately 260,000 distinct CDR3 sequences, about a sixth of them seen only once. The chain links TRBV18 to TRBJ2-5; TRBD2 is a possible D gene (5 bases). The sequence was collected from a man aged 18 to 30 who had mild COVID-19 (a few samples of this study predate the infection). Cell type and time point are not known. The sequencing sample was made of PBMCs or a T cell subset sorted from them (not recorded which). The CDR3 DNA follows: TGTGCCAGCTCACCACGGGAGAAAGAGACCCAGTACTTC. Its protein is CASSPREKETQYF.